What follows are 18 T cell receptor beta chains derived from one specimen sequenced in a study of T-cell memory formation after mild COVID-19. TCRdb redid the calling of the 5' RACE reads with MiXCR, one entry per CDR3 protein. The sample has about 350,000 distinct CDR3 sequences, roughly 13% seen once; the top ten hold roughly 20%. The sequencing input was PBMCs or a T cell subset sorted from them (not recorded which). These receptors were collected from a man younger than 35 who had mild COVID-19 (a few samples of this study predate the infection). Cell type and time point are not known.

A few counts support this clonotype. For the CDR3, the DNA is TGCGCCAGCAGCTTCTCGCGGGGAGAATTCAATGAGCAGTTCTTC. Its translation is CASSFSRGEFNEQFF. The rearrangement links TRBV5-1 to TRBJ2-1, with D maybe TRBD2 (6 bases). Trimming stripped 2 bases from V and 6 bases from J, with 15 bases between. CDR1 SGHRS and CDR2 YFSETQ come from the germline V gene. This CDR3 is built from 15 residues.

This chain links TRBV6-2 or TRBV6-3 with TRBJ1-1; the D is unclear. V lost 2 bases and J 4 bases, leaving 11 bases between the germline ends. In germline, CDR1 is MNHEY, CDR2 SVGEGT. The CDR3 loop spans 14 amino acids. The CDR3 spells CASSYLTMGTEAFF. The CDR3 DNA reads as TGTGCCAGCAGTTACCTGACAATGGGCACTGAAGCTTTCTTT.

This clonotype was detected only a few times. The chain employs TRBV12-3 or TRBV12-4 and TRBJ2-2; D ambiguous. The CDR3 is made up of 13 amino acids. V was pared by 6 bases and J by 4 bases, with 9 bases between. CDR3 DNA sequence: TGTGCCAGCAGCCCCGGTAGCACCGGGGAGCTGTTTTTT. It yields the protein CASSPGSTGELFF.

This clonotype was seen more than once but under ten times. This rearrangement joins TRBV20-1 to TRBJ2-5; a possible D gene is TRBD1 (6 bases). Germline CDR1 reads DFQATT; CDR2 reads SNEGSKA (reference sequence). Trimming stripped 7 bases from V and 1 base from J, with 13 bases between. The CDR3 totals 13 residues. The CDR3: CSVYRQAQETQYF. CDR3 nucleotides: TGCAGTGTATATCGACAGGCCCAAGAGACCCAGTACTTC.

The CDR3, as DNA: TGTGCCAGTAGTCCTGGGGCAGTTTACAATGAGCAGTTCTTC. Its translation: CASSPGAVYNEQFF. J is TRBJ2-1 and V is TRBV19, with D perhaps matching TRBD1 (5 bases). Germline assignment: CDR1 LNHDA and CDR2 SQIVND (reference sequence). The CDR3 consists of 14 residues. The ends were cut back, 5 bases at V and 4 bases at J, with 12 bases in the middle.

This clonotype has ten or more counts. The chain's CDR3 is CASGLVPQETQYF. The CDR3 bases are TGTGCTAGTGGTTTGGTACCCCAAGAGACCCAGTACTTC. The chain recombines TRBV12-5 with TRBJ2-5; D ambiguous. Germline V gives CDR1 LGHNT, CDR2 FRNRAP. Trimming took off 0 bases at V and 1 base at J, with 3 bases between the two ends. This CDR3 is 13 amino acids long.

This clonotype was observed a handful of times. The J gene is TRBJ1-1, the V gene TRBV6-5; 8 nucleotides match TRBD1. V gave up 6 bases and J gave up 3 bases; unmatched junction bases: 9. This CDR3 region has 15 residues. Germline lookup yields CDR1 MNHEY and CDR2 SVGAGI. The CDR3 protein is CASSTLGQGYTEAFF. The DNA of the CDR3 is TGTGCCAGCAGCACCCTCGGACAGGGCTACACTGAAGCTTTCTTT.

In this sample, this clonotype turned up a few times. The chain employs TRBV6-5 and TRBJ1-3; TRBD1 matches at 8 bases. The germline gives CDR1 MNHEY, CDR2 SVGAGI. After removal of 6 bases from V and 2 bases from J, the junction contained 0 bases not matched to a gene. This CDR3 contains 13 residues. The CDR3 nucleotides are TGTGCCAGCAGACAGGGGGCTGGAAACACCATATATTTT. Translation gives CASRQGAGNTIYF.

This clonotype was picked up many times. The V gene is TRBV7-2, the J gene TRBJ2-7; D gene uncertain. Germline values: CDR1 SGHTA, CDR2 FQGNSA. The CDR3 extends over 11 amino acids. V was clipped by 2 bases and J by 7 bases, with 6 bases between them. CDR3 residues: CASSLPWEQYV. The CDR3, as DNA: TGTGCCAGCAGCTTACCGTGGGAGCAGTACGTC.

The rearrangement links TRBV28 to TRBJ2-5; 9 nucleotides align to TRBD2. V gave up 5 bases and J gave up 6 bases; unmatched junction bases: 13. CDR1 is MDHEN and CDR2 is SYDVKM in the germline V gene. CDR3 length equals 16 residues. The CDR3 loop is CASSISLAGAEKTQYF. CDR3 sequence (DNA): TGTGCCAGCAGTATCTCGTTAGCGGGGGCGGAAAAGACCCAGTACTTC.

This clonotype turned up a few times. V usage is TRBV7-9 and J usage is TRBJ1-6; TRBD1 is a possible D gene (6 bases). The ends were cut back, 1 base at V and 11 bases at J, with 9 bases in the middle. CDR1 and CDR2 (germline): SEHNR, FQNEAQ (reference sequence). The CDR3 loop spans 13 amino acids. CDR3 sequence reads: CASSLEQGTPLHF. The CDR3 nucleotides read TGTGCCAGCAGCTTAGAACAGGGTACACCCCTCCACTTT.

This clonotype has only a few counts. This chain joins TRBV7-2 and TRBJ2-3; D may be TRBD1 (5 bases). The CDR3 has 15 residues. Germline loops: CDR1 SGHTA, CDR2 FQGNSA. Trimming cost V 1 base and J 3 bases, with 11 bases left between them. This CDR3 is CASSLGQLETDTQYF. CDR3 nucleotide sequence: TGTGCCAGCAGCTTAGGACAGCTAGAGACAGATACGCAGTATTTT.

The V gene is TRBV10-3, the J gene TRBJ2-1; 9 bases fit TRBD1. This CDR3 region has 13 residues. V was clipped by 6 bases and J by 8 bases; unmatched bases: 5. The germline CDR1 and CDR2 sequences are ENHRY and SYGVKD. The DNA of the CDR3 is TGTGCCATCAGGGGACAGGGAGTTTATGAGCAGTTCTTC. This translates into CAIRGQGVYEQFF.

The sample holds many counts of this clonotype. The rearrangement joins TRBV20-1 to TRBJ1-1, with a tentative D call TRBD1 (5 bases). Germline CDR1 DFQATT, CDR2 SNEGSKA (reference sequence). The CDR3 runs 13 residues. V lost 6 bases and J 4 bases, leaving 15 bases between the germline ends. Here the CDR3 DNA reads TGCAGTGCCAGTCGGGGGGAGAGCACTGAAGCTTTCTTT. It codes for CSASRGESTEAFF.

Only a few counts were recorded for this clonotype. V and J are TRBV7-2 and TRBJ1-2; no clear D gene. The ends were cut back, 5 bases at V and 2 bases at J, with 18 bases in the middle. The CDR3 has 16 residues. The germline CDR1 and CDR2 sequences are SGHTA and FQGNSA. CDR3 bases: TGTGCCAGCAGCCCAAGCCCGGGCGGGAAGAACTATGGCTACACCTTC. Its protein is CASSPSPGGKNYGYTF.

This clonotype occurred many times. The chain carries TRBV7-3 and TRBJ1-6; D is ambiguous. The CDR3 covers 13 residues. Germline V CDR1 and CDR2: SGHTA, FQGTGA. V lost 2 bases and J lost 8, with 7 bases in between. CDR3 nucleotide sequence: TGTGCCAGCAGCTTATATAAAGATTCACCCCTCCACTTT. This sequence encodes CASSLYKDSPLHF.

The rearrangement links TRBV12-3 or TRBV12-4 to TRBJ1-5, with TRBD1 matching over 7 bases. This CDR3 has 17 amino acids. V lost 6 bases and J lost 7; bases outside the gene matches: 18. CDR3 DNA: TGTGCCAGCAGCCACGCGGGCTCGAGGGGGCGCTCACAGCCCCAGCATTTT. It specifies CASSHAGSRGRSQPQHF.

The chain uses TRBV4-3 and TRBJ2-1, with TRBD2 matching 7 bases. CDR3 length: 15 residues. From germline, CDR1 is LGHNA and CDR2 YSLEER. With 4 bases clipped from V and 2 bases from J, the junction kept 5 bases outside the gene matches. CDR3 protein: CASSRRSGTYNEQFF. The DNA for the CDR3 is TGCGCCAGCAGCCGCCGGAGCGGGACCTACAATGAGCAGTTCTTC.